This T cell receptor beta chain emerged from a study of blood T cell repertoires in COVID-19. Looking at the study overall: Sample material is recorded as cDNA or gDNA derived from T cells, B-cell-depleted T cells, or PBMCs.

Germline-derived CDR1 and CDR2 are SGHAT and FQNNGV. This CDR3 region has 14 residues. V was cut by 5 bases and J by 0 bases, with 11 bases left in between. Profiled with immunoSEQ multiplex PCR; TCRdb holds only in-frame clones, not every one. Of hundreds of thousands of clones in the sample, about 93% were seen once. This clone was observed once. The sample taken for sequencing was peripheral blood. This clonotype was sampled from a young woman who had recovered from COVID-19. V gene TRBV11-2 combines with J gene TRBJ2-7; D gene ambiguous. This chain's CDR3 is CASSPRYSSYEQYV. The CDR3 DNA reads as TGTGCCAGCAGCCCCCGGTATAGCTCCTACGAGCAGTACGTC.